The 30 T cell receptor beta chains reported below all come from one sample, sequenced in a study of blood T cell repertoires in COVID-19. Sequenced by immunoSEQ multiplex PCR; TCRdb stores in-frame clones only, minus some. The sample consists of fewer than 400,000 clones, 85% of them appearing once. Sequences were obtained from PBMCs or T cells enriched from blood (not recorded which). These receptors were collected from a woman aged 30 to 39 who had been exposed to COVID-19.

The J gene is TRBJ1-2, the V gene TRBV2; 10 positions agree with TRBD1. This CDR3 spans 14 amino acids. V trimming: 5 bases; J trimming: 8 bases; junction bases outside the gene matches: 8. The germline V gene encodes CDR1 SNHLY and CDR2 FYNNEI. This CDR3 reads CASSPIDRGRGYTF. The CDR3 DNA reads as TGTGCCAGCAGTCCCATCGACAGGGGGCGCGGCTACACCTTC.

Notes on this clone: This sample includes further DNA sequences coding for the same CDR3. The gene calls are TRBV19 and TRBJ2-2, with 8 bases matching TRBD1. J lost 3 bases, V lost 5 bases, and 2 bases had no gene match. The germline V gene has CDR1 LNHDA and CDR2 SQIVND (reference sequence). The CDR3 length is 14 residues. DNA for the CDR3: TGTGCCAGTAGTTCACAGGGGGACACCGGGGAGCTGTTTTTT. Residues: CASSSQGDTGELFF.

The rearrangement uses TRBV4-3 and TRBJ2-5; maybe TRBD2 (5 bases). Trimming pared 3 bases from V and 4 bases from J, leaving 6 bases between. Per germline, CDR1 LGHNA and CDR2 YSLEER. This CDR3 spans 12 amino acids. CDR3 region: CASSHAGETQYF. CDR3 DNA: TGCGCCAGCAGCCATGCGGGAGAGACCCAGTACTTC.

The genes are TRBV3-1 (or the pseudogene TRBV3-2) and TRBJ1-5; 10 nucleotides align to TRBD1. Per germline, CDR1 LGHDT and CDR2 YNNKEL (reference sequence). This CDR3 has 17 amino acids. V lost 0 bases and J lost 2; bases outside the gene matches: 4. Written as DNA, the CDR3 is TGTGCCAGCAGCCAAGAATCCGGGACAGGGGGCAATCAGCCCCAGCATTTT. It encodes CASSQESGTGGNQPQHF.

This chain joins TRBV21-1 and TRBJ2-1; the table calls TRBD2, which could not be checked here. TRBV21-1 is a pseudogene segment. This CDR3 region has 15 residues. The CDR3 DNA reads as TGTGCCAGCAGCGCTGGACTAGCGGGGGGCTTTGAGCAGTTCTTC. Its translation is CASSAGLAGGFEQFF.

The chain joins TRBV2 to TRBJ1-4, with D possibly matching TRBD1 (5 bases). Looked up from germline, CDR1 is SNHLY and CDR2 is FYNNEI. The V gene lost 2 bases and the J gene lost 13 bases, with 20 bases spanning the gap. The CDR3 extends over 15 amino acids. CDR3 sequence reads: CASSEPRGNPWRLFF. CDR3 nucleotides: TGTGCCAGCAGTGAACCCCGGGGGAACCCCTGGAGACTGTTTTTT.

Written as DNA, the CDR3 is TGTGCCAGCAGTTTCCTTGACAGGGGGTTATCCTATAATTCACCCCTCCACTTT. Translating it yields CASSFLDRGLSYNSPLHF. The genes are TRBV27 and TRBJ1-6, with 9 bases lining up with TRBD1. The germline gives CDR1 MNHEY, CDR2 SMNVEV (reference sequence). The CDR3 is 18 amino acids. The J segment lost 1 base and the V segment lost 3 bases, leaving 7 bases of the junction unmatched.

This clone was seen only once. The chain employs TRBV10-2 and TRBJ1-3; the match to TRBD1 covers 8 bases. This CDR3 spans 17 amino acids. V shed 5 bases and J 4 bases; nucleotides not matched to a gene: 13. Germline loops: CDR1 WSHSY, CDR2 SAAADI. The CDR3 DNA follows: TGCGCCAGCAGTTTTGGTTTAGGGACAGGCAGAGGAAACACCATATATTTT. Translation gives CASSFGLGTGRGNTIYF.

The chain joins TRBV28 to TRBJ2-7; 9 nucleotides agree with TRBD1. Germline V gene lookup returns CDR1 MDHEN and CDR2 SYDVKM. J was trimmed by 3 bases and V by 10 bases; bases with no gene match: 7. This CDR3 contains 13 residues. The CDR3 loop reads CATIRTGDYEQYF. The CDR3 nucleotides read TGTGCCACCATACGGACAGGGGACTACGAGCAGTACTTC.

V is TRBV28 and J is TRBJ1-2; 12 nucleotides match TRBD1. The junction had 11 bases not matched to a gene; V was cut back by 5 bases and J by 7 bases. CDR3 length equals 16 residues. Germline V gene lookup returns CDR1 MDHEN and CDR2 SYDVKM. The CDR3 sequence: CASSQRDRGRDGGYTF. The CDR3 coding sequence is TGTGCCAGCAGTCAGAGGGACAGGGGGCGCGACGGTGGCTACACCTTC.

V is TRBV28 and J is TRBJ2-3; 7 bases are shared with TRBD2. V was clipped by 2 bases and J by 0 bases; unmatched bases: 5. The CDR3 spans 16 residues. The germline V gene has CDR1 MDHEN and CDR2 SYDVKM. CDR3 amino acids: CASSLMGSGSTDTQYF. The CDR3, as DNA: TGTGCCAGCAGTTTAATGGGTAGCGGGAGCACAGATACGCAGTATTTT.

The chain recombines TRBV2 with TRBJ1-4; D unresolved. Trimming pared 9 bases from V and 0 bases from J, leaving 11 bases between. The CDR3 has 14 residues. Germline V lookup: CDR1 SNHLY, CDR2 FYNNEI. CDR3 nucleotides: TGTGCCAGTAAACCGCGGACAACTAATGAAAAACTGTTTTTT. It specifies CASKPRTTNEKLFF.

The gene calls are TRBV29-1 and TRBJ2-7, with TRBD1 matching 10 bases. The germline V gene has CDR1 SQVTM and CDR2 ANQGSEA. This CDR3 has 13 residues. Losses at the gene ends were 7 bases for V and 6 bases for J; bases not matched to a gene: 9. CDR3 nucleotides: TGCAGCGCAGGACAGGGGGGTCTCGGCGAGCAGTACTTC. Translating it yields CSAGQGGLGEQYF.

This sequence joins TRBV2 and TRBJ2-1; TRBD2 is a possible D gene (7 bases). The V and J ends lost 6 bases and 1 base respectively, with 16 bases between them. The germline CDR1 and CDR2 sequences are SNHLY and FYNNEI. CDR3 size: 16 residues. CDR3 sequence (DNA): TGTGCCAGCAGCGAACGGGGGGCCGGGTCCTACAATGAGCAGTTCTTC. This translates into CASSERGAGSYNEQFF.

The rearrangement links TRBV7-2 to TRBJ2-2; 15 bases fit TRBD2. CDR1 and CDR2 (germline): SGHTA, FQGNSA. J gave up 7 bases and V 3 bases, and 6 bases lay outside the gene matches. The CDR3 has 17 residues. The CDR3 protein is CASSFRTSGGANGELFF. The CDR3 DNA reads TGTGCCAGCAGCTTTAGGACTAGCGGGGGGGCCAACGGGGAGCTGTTTTTT.

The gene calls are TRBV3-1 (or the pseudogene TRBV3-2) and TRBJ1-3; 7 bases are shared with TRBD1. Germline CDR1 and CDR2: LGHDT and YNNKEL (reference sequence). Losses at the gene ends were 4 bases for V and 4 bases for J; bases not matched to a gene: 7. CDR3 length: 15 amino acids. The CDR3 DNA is TGTGCCAGCAGCCCAAACAGGGGATCCGGAAACACCATATATTTT. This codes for CASSPNRGSGNTIYF.

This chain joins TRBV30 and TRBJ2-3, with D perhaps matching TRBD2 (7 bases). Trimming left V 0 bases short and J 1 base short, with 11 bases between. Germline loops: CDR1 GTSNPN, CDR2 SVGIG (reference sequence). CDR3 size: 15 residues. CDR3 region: CAWSVGRGRTDTQYF. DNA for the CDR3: TGTGCCTGGAGTGTAGGGCGGGGGCGCACAGATACGCAGTATTTT.

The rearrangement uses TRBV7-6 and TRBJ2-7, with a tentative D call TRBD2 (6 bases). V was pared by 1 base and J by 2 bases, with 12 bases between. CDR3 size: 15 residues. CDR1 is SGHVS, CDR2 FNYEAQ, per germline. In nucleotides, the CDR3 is TGTGCCAGCAGCTTAGGTCTTGGAGGGGCCTACGAGCAGTACTTC. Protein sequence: CASSLGLGGAYEQYF.

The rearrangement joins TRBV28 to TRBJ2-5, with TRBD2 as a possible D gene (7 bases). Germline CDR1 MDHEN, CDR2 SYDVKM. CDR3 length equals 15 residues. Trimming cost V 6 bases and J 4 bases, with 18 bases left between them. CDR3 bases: TGTGCCAGCAGGGATCTCCGGGGAGGGGGAGAGACCCAGTACTTC. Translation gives CASRDLRGGGETQYF.

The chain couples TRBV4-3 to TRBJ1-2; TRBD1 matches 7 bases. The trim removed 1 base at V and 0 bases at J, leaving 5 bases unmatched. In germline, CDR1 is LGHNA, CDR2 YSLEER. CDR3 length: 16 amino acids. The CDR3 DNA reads TGCGCCAGCAGCCAAGGCGGGACAGTTTCTAACTATGGCTACACCTTC. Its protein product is CASSQGGTVSNYGYTF.

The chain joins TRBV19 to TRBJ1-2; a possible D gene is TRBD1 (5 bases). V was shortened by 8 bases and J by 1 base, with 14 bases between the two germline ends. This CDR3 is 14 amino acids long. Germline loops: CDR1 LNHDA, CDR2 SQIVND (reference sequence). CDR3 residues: CASVGRIINYGYTF. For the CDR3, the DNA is TGTGCCAGTGTGGGGCGGATTATTAACTATGGCTACACCTTC.

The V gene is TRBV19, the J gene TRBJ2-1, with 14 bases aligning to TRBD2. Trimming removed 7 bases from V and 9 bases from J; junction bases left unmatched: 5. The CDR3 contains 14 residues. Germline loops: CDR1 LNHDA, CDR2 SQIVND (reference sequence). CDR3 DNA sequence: TGTGCCAGTAACCCGACTAGCGGGAGGGGTGAGCAGTTCTTC. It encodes CASNPTSGRGEQFF.

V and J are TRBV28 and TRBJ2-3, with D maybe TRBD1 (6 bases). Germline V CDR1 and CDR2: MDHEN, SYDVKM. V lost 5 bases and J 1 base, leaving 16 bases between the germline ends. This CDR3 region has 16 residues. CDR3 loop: CASSTRQAEGTDTQYF. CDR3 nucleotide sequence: TGTGCCAGCAGTACACGACAGGCTGAAGGCACAGATACGCAGTATTTT.

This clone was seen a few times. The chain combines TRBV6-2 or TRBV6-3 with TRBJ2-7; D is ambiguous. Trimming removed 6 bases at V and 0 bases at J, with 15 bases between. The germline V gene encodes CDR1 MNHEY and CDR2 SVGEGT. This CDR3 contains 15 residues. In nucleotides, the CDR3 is TGTGCCAGCAGCCACCCGACGGAGAGCTCCTACGAGCAGTACTTC. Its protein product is CASSHPTESSYEQYF.

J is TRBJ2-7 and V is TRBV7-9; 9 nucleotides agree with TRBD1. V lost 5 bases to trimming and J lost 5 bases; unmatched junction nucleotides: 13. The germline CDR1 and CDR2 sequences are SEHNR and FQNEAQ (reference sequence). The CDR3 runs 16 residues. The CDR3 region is CASSQEAGTGKNEQYF. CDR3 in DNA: TGTGCCAGCAGCCAAGAAGCCGGGACAGGGAAGAACGAGCAGTACTTC. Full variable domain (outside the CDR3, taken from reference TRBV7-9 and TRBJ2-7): DTGVSQNPRHKITKRGQNVTFRCDPISEHNRLYWYRQTLGQGPEFLTYFQNEAQLEKSRLLSDRFSAERPKGSFSTLEIQRTEQGDSAMYLCASSQEAGTGKNEQYFGPGTRLTVT.

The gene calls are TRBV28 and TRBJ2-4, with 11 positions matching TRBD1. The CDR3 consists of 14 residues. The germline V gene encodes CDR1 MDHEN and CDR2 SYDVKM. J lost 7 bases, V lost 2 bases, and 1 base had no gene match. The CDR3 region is CASSLRDRGNIQYF. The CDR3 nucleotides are TGTGCCAGCAGTTTAAGGGACAGGGGGAACATTCAGTACTTC.

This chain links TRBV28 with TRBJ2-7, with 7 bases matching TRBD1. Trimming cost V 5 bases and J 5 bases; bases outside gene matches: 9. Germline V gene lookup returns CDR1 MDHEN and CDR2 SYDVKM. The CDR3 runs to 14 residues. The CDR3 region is CASSPGDSRHEQYF. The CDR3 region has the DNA TGTGCCAGCAGTCCCGGGGACAGTAGACACGAGCAGTACTTC. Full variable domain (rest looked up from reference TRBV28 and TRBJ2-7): DVKVTQSSRYLVKRTGEKVFLECVQDMDHENMFWYRQDPGLGLRLIYFSYDVKMKEKGDIPEGYSVSREKKERFSLILESASTNQTSMYLCASSPGDSRHEQYFGPGTRLTVT.

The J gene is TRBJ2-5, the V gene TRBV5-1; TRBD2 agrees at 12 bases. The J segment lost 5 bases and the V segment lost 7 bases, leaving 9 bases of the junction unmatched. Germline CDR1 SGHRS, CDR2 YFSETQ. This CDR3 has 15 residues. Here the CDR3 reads CASVLTSGSLETQYF. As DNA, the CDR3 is TGCGCCAGCGTCCTGACTAGCGGGAGCTTGGAGACCCAGTACTTC.

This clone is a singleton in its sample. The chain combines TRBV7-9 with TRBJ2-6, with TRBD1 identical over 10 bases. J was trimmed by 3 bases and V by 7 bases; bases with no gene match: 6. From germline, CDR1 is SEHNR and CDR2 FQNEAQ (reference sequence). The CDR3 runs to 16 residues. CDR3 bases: TGTGCCAGCAACCCCGGGACAGGGGATGGGGCCAACGTCCTGACTTTC. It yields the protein CASNPGTGDGANVLTF.

The CDR3 nucleotides are TGCGCCAGCAGCTTGGACAATCCTAATGAAAAACTGTTTTTT. It codes for CASSLDNPNEKLFF. This chain uses TRBV5-1 with TRBJ1-4; D remains ambiguous. Deletions cut 0 bases from V and 3 bases from J, with 6 bases between. Germline loops: CDR1 SGHRS, CDR2 YFSETQ. The CDR3 has 14 amino acids.